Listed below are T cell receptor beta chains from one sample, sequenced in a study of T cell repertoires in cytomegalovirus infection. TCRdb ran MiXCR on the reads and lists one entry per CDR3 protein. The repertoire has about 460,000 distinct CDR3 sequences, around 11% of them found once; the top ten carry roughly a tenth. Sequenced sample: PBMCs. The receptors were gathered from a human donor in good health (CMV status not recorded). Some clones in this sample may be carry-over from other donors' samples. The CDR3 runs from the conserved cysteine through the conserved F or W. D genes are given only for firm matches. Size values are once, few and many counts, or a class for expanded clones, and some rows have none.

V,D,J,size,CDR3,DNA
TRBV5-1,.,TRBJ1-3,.,CASSLESPGLSGNTIYF,TGCGCCAGCAGCTTAGAGTCCCCCGGTCTCTCTGGAAACACCATATATTTT
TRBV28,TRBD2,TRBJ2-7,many,CASSPPGGVHYEQYF,TGTGCCAGCAGTCCGCCCGGGGGGGTACACTACGAGCAGTACTTC
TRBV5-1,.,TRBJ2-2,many,CASSLDPAGATGELFF,TGCGCCAGCAGCTTGGACCCGGCGGGCGCCACCGGGGAGCTGTTTTTT
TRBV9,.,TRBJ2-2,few,CASSTSGTLNTGELFF,TGTGCCAGCAGCACTTCCGGGACCCTGAACACCGGGGAGCTGTTTTTT
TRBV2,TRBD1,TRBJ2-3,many,CASSPGTGLTDTQYF,TGTGCCAGCAGTCCCGGGACAGGCCTCACAGATACGCAGTATTTT
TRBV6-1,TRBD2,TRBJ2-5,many,CATKERGRGQTQYF,TGTGCCACGAAGGAGCGGGGTAGGGGTCAGACCCAGTACTTC
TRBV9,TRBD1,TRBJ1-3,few,CASSATGDGNTIYF,TGTGCCAGCAGCGCCACAGGGGACGGAAACACCATATATTTT
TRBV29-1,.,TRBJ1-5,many,CSVEAGVEGQPQHF,TGCAGCGTTGAGGCAGGGGTTGAGGGGCAGCCCCAGCATTTT
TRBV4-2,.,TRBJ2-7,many,CASSQEGPQYF,TGTGCCAGCAGCCAAGAGGGACCGCAGTACTTC
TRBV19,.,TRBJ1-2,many,CASSISGRYGYTF,TGTGCCAGTAGTATATCGGGGAGATATGGCTACACCTTC
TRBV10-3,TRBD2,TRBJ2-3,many,CAISDRRGTTDTQYF,TGTGCCATCAGTGATAGGCGGGGGACCACAGATACGCAGTATTTT
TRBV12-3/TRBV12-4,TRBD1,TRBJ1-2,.,CASSLSGRGLYGYTF,TGTGCCAGCAGTTTATCAGGGAGGGGGCTCTATGGCTACACCTTC
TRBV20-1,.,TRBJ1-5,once,CSVREGGQPQHF,TGCAGTGTCCGGGAAGGTGGACAGCCCCAGCATTTT
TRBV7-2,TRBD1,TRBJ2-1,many,CASSLVGTGSYNEQFF,TGTGCCAGCAGCTTAGTGGGGACAGGCTCCTACAATGAGCAGTTCTTC
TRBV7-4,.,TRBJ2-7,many,CASSPHYGRFYEQYF,TGTGCCAGCAGCCCCCACTACGGGCGCTTCTACGAGCAGTACTTC
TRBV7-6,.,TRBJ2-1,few,CASSPRGGRGNEQFF,TGTGCCAGCAGCCCCAGAGGGGGTCGAGGGAATGAGCAGTTCTTC
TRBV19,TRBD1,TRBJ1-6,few,CASSNTGGRGSPLHF,TGTGCCAGTAGTAATACAGGGGGCAGGGGTTCACCCCTCCACTTT
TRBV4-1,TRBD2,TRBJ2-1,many,CASSQPGGAEYNEQFF,TGCGCCAGCAGCCAACCCGGGGGGGCCGAATACAATGAGCAGTTCTTC
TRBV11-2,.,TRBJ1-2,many,CASGGSRAYGYTF,TGTGCCAGTGGAGGGAGTCGCGCCTATGGCTACACCTTC
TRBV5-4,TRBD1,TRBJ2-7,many,CASSSGTGGNGEQYF,TGTGCCAGCAGCTCTGGGACAGGGGGCAATGGGGAGCAGTACTTC
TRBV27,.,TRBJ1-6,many,CASSLLAGTSYNSPLHF,TGTGCCAGCAGTTTATTGGCGGGAACCTCCTATAATTCACCCCTCCACTTT
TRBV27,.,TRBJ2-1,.,CASSFRFEQFF,TGTGCCAGCAGTTTCCGGTTTGAGCAGTTCTTC
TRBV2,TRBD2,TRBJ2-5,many,CASSGLAGVLQETQYF,TGTGCCAGCAGTGGACTAGCGGGGGTGTTACAAGAGACCCAGTACTTC
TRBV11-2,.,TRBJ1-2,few,CASRTAGTGDYGYTF,TGTGCCAGCAGGACCGCGGGGACGGGGGACTATGGCTACACCTTC
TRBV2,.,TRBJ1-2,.,CASSERGAYGYTF,TGTGCCAGCAGTGAACGAGGTGCCTATGGCTACACCTTC
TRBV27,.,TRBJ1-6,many,CASSAKQGGSYNSPLHF,TGTGCCAGCAGTGCCAAACAGGGTGGATCCTATAATTCACCCCTCCACTTT
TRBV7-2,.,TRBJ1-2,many,CASSSVNYGYTF,TGTGCCAGCAGCTCCGTTAACTATGGCTACACCTTC
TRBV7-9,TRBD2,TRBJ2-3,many,CASSLAFTGGADTQYF,TGTGCCAGCAGCTTAGCCTTCACGGGAGGAGCAGATACGCAGTATTTT
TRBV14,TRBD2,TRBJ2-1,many,CASSPRVRTSGRYNEQFF,TGTGCCAGCAGCCCCCGGGTCCGGACTAGCGGGAGATACAATGAGCAGTTCTTC
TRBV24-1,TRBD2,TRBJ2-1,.,CATSGALAGVYEQFF,TGTGCCACCAGTGGGGCCCTAGCGGGAGTCTATGAGCAGTTCTTC
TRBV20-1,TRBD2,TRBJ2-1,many,CSAPAGGSYNEQFF,TGCAGTGCGCCCGCCGGCGGGAGCTACAATGAGCAGTTCTTC
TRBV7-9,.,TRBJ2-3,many,CASSAGRAGRDTQYF,TGTGCCAGCAGCGCCGGCCGCGCGGGAAGAGATACGCAGTATTTT
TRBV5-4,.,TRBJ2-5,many,CASSLGGSRETQYF,TGTGCCAGCAGCTTGGGAGGGAGTAGAGAGACCCAGTACTTC
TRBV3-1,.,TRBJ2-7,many,CASSSDPGEQYF,TGTGCCAGCAGCAGTGATCCGGGAGAGCAGTACTTC
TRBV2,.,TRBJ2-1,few,CASTWTDGGPEQFF,TGTGCCAGCACCTGGACGGACGGAGGTCCTGAGCAGTTCTTC
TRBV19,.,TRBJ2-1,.,CASSMGNEQFF,TGTGCCAGTAGTATGGGTAATGAGCAGTTCTTC